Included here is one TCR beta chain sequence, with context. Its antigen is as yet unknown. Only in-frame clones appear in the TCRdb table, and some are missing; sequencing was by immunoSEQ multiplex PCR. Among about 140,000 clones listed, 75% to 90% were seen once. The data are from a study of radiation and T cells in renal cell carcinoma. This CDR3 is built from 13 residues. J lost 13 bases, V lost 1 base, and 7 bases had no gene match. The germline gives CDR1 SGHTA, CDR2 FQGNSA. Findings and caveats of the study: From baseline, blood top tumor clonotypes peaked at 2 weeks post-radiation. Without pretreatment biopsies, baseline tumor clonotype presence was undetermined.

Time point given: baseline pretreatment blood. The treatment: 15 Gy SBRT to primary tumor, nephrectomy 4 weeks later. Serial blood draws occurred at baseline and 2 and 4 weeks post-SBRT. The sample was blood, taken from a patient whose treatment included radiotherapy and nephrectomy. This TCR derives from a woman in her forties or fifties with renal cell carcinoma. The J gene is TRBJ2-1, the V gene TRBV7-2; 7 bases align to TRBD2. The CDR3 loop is CASSLGREWGQFF. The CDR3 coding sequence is TGTGCCAGCAGCTTAGGGCGGGAGTGGGGCCAGTTCTTC.